This record looks at one T cell receptor (beta chain) sequence and its context. The CDR3 consists of 14 residues. CDR1 is MDHEN and CDR2 is SYDVKM in the germline V gene. V lost 5 bases and J 3 bases, leaving 13 bases between the germline ends. The data are from a study of technical replicates of blood from a few donors. Clones were read by immunoSEQ multiplex PCR, and TCRdb kept only the in-frame ones, dropping some. The table includes tens of thousands of clones, about 98% detected once. The chain combines TRBV28 with TRBJ1-1, with D maybe TRBD1 (5 bases). The clonotype originates from a human donor in good health. What was sequenced was T cells isolated from PBMCs. The CDR3 DNA is TGTGCCAGCAGTCTTCCTCAGGGTGACACTGAAGCTTTCTTT. It specifies CASSLPQGDTEAFF.